This TCR beta chain originates from a study of identical twins. The study's findings and limits: Out-of-frame TCR alpha sharing in monozygotic twins exceeded recombination model predictions. Reduced insertions were recorded for abundant cord blood beta clonotypes, with no such pattern in memory repertoires. Its conclusions, products of cross-sectional statistical analysis, did not come from following the same donors.

This CDR3 is built from 13 residues. Germline assignment: CDR1 SQVTM and CDR2 ANQGSEA. J gave up 7 bases and V 7 bases, and 8 bases lay outside the gene matches. TCRdb reprocessed the 5' RACE reads via MiXCR and lists one record per CDR3 protein. The profile shows a few hundred thousand distinct CDR3 sequences, around a sixth of them singletons. There are a few counts of this clonotype. Its cognate antigen is unknown. The receptor was isolated from a man aged 45-60 years in good health. The gene calls are TRBV29-1 and TRBJ2-1, with 9 bases aligning to TRBD1. The sequencing input was naive T cells sorted from blood. DNA for the CDR3: TGCAGCGCAAGGACAGGGGAGGTGAATGAGCAGTTCTTC. This sequence encodes CSARTGEVNEQFF.